This TCR beta chain is drawn from a study of blood T cell repertoires in COVID-19. Germline CDR1 SGDLS, CDR2 YYNGEE. V was cut by 0 bases and J by 5 bases, with 7 bases left in between. The CDR3 has 13 amino acids. The assay was immunoSEQ multiplex PCR, and TCRdb's table has in-frame clones only and misses some. The profile shows under 350,000 clones, roughly 86% of them singletons. The sequencing sample was made of peripheral blood. The source of this sequence is a woman under 40 with COVID-19, enrolled during active disease. The chain couples TRBV9 to TRBJ2-3; D is ambiguous. The DNA for the CDR3 is TGTGCCAGCAGCGTAGAAAAGCAAGATACGCAGTATTTT. Translation gives CASSVEKQDTQYF.